Reported below is one TCR beta chain. In TCRdb, the RT-PCR reads were re-called with MiXCR into one record per CDR3 protein. The sample lists hundreds of thousands of distinct CDR3 sequences; around 13% were seen once. This specimen belongs to a study of response to subunit inactivated influenza vaccine. Germline CDR1 LGHNA, CDR2 YNFKEQ. The CDR3 is 15 residues long. With 0 bases removed from V and 3 bases from J, the gap between germline ends came to 10 bases. The starting material was PBMCs from blood, obtained 14 days before vaccination. The rearrangement uses TRBV4-2 and TRBJ2-3, with TRBD2 as a possible D gene (6 bases). The origin of this receptor is a man aged 50 to 60 who received an inactivated influenza vaccine. CDR3 bases: TGTGCCAGCAGCCAAGACGGGGCGGGAACAGATACGCAGTATTTT. Residues: CASSQDGAGTDTQYF.